The 10 T cell receptor beta chains listed next were all sequenced from one sample in a study of blood T cell repertoires in COVID-19. TCRdb keeps only in-frame clones here, not all; method: immunoSEQ multiplex PCR. The sample lists 110,000 or so clones; around three quarters were seen once. The sample taken for sequencing was peripheral blood. These receptors were collected from a man in his 70s with acute or convalescent COVID-19.

The chain is built from TRBV29-1 and TRBJ2-5; maybe TRBD1 (5 bases). CDR1 and CDR2 (germline): SQVTM, ANQGSEA. The V and J ends lost 4 bases and 4 bases respectively, with 13 bases between them. The CDR3 consists of 13 residues. In DNA form, the CDR3 reads TGCAGCGTTGTGGGGCAGGCCCTAGAGACCCAGTACTTC. This translates into CSVVGQALETQYF.

The chain combines TRBV5-4 with TRBJ2-7; D may be TRBD2 (6 bases). Trimming took off 1 base at V and 3 bases at J, with 11 bases between the two ends. The CDR3 consists of 14 residues. Germline assignment: CDR1 SGHNT and CDR2 YYREEE (reference sequence). CDR3 DNA: TGTGCCAGCAGCTTGTCTCGGGGGAGCTACGAGCAGTACTTC. Its translation is CASSLSRGSYEQYF.

The J gene is TRBJ2-2, the V gene TRBV7-2; 9 positions match TRBD1. The CDR3 covers 17 residues. Germline CDR1 reads SGHTA; CDR2 reads FQGNSA. Trimming removed 5 bases from V and 2 bases from J; junction bases left unmatched: 9. The CDR3 region has the DNA TGTGCCAGCAGCAGAGCCGGGACAGGGATAAACACCGGGGAGCTGTTTTTT. Protein: CASSRAGTGINTGELFF.

The chain employs TRBV19 and TRBJ2-7; 11 bases agree with TRBD2. The V and J ends lost 5 bases and 2 bases, in that order; junction bases with no gene match: 5. CDR3 length: 15 residues. The V gene's germline CDR1 is LNHDA and CDR2 SQIVND (reference sequence). The CDR3 bases are TGTGCCAGTAGTGAGGGACTAGCGGAGACCTACGAGCAGTACTTC. Protein sequence: CASSEGLAETYEQYF.

This clone was seen a handful of times. The J gene is TRBJ2-1, the V gene TRBV19; 10 bases match TRBD1. The germline V gene has CDR1 LNHDA and CDR2 SQIVND (reference sequence). V shed 5 bases and J 4 bases; nucleotides not matched to a gene: 2. The CDR3 runs to 14 residues. CDR3: CASSLDRGYNEQFF. In DNA, the CDR3 is TGTGCCAGTAGTCTGGACAGGGGGTACAATGAGCAGTTCTTC.

This clone has only one observation. The chain joins TRBV6-2 or TRBV6-3 to TRBJ2-7, with 13 bases that match TRBD2. The ends lost 0 bases at V and 1 base at J; junction bases unmatched: 0. This CDR3 comprises 16 residues. The germline V gene encodes CDR1 MNHEY and CDR2 SVGEGT. The CDR3 nucleotides read TGTGCCAGCAGTTACTCGGGACTAGCGGGGTCCTACGAGCAGTACTTC. This codes for CASSYSGLAGSYEQYF.

This sequence joins TRBV11-2 and TRBJ2-2, with D perhaps matching TRBD1 (5 bases). CDR1 is SGHAT, CDR2 FQNNGV, per germline. The CDR3 consists of 15 residues. V lost 3 bases and J lost 3, with 11 bases in between. In DNA form, the CDR3 reads TGTGCCAGCAGCTTTGGGGCCTCAGACACCGGGGAGCTGTTTTTT. Residues: CASSFGASDTGELFF.

V gene TRBV7-9 combines with J gene TRBJ2-3; TRBD2 matches at 14 bases. CDR3 length: 15 residues. CDR1 and CDR2 (germline): SEHNR, FQNEAQ (reference sequence). Unmatched junction bases numbered 6, after V lost 8 bases and J lost 5 bases. The CDR3 nucleotides are TGTGCCAGCCGTCGACTAGCGGGAGGGAAAGATACGCAGTATTTT. As protein: CASRRLAGGKDTQYF.

The chain has TRBV2 and TRBJ1-6, with unresolved D. The CDR3 sequence is 13 residues long. Looked up from germline, CDR1 is SNHLY and CDR2 is FYNNEI. Trimming cost V 5 bases and J 6 bases, with 8 bases left between them. CDR3 in amino acids: CASSREVNSPLHF. CDR3 coding DNA: TGTGCCAGCAGTCGGGAGGTTAATTCACCCCTCCACTTT.

The chain combines TRBV7-2 with TRBJ1-2; D gene unclear. The germline gives CDR1 SGHTA, CDR2 FQGNSA. Trimming pared 1 base from V and 3 bases from J, leaving 9 bases between. This CDR3 has 14 residues. The CDR3 sequence is CASSLDTGYYGYTF. Written as DNA, the CDR3 is TGTGCCAGCAGCTTAGATACGGGGTACTATGGCTACACCTTC. Drawing the rest from reference TRBV7-2 and TRBJ1-2, the complete variable domain is GAGVSQSPSNKVTEKGKDVELRCDPISGHTALYWYRQSLGQGLEFLIYFQGNSAPDKSGLPSDRFSAERTGGSVSTLTIQRTQQEDSAVYLCASSLDTGYYGYTFGSGTRLTVV.